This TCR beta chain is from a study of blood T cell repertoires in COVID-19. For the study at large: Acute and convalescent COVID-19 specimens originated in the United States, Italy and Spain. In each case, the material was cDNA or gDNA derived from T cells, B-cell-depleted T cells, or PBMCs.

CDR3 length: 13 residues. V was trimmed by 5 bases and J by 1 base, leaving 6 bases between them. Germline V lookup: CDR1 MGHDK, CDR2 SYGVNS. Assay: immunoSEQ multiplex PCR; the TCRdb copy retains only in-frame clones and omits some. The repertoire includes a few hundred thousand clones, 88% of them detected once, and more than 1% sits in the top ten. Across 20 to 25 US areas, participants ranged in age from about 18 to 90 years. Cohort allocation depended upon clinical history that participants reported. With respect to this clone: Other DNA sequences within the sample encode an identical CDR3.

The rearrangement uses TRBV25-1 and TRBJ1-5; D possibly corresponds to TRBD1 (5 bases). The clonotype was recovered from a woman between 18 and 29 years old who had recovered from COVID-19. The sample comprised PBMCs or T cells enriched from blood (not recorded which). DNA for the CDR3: TGTGCCAGCAGTCCAGGGAGCAATCAGCCCCAGCATTTT. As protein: CASSPGSNQPQHF.